The 19 T cell receptor beta chains below all came from one sample that was sequenced in a study of T cell repertoires in cytomegalovirus infection. From the reads, TCRdb called clonotypes with MiXCR, one entry per CDR3 protein. In the table there are some 250,000 distinct CDR3 sequences, around 8.7% of which are singletons. The sample was PBMCs. Every receptor here comes from a human donor in good health (CMV status not recorded). Some clones in this sample may be carry-over from other donors' samples.

This clonotype was picked up many times. The gene calls are TRBV7-2 and TRBJ1-4; D is unclear. V gave up 6 bases and J gave up 3 bases, with 11 bases separating them. CDR3 length equals 14 residues. Germline values: CDR1 SGHTA, CDR2 FQGNSA. CDR3 amino acids: CASRGMAANEKLFF. CDR3 sequence (DNA): TGTGCCAGCAGGGGCATGGCGGCTAATGAAAAACTGTTTTTT.

This clonotype has a single count. The rearrangement joins TRBV5-6 to TRBJ1-5; D is possibly TRBD1 (5 bases). V lost 2 bases and J lost 7, with 16 bases in between. The germline V gene has CDR1 SGHDT and CDR2 YYEEEE. The CDR3 contains 15 residues. CDR3 nucleotides: TGTGCCAGCAGCTTACGACAGTCCGGCGGGCAGCCCCAGCATTTT. As protein: CASSLRQSGGQPQHF.

This chain uses TRBV6-6 with TRBJ2-5; D ambiguous. Germline V gene sequence: CDR1 MNHNY, CDR2 SVGAGI (reference sequence). V gave up 6 bases and J gave up 5 bases, with 22 bases separating them. The CDR3 extends over 16 amino acids. The CDR3 nucleotides are TGTGCCAGCAGCCAGGTCCCCGATCAACAAGGGGAGACCCAGTACTTC. Its protein product is CASSQVPDQQGETQYF.

This clonotype was counted many times. The chain couples TRBV5-6 to TRBJ2-1; D is uncertain. CDR3 length equals 13 residues. Trimming pared 2 bases from V and 2 bases from J, leaving 5 bases between. The germline V gene has CDR1 SGHDT and CDR2 YYEEEE. For the CDR3, the DNA is TGTGCCAGCAGCTTTGGACCCTACAATGAGCAGTTCTTC. As protein: CASSFGPYNEQFF.

This clonotype was counted between two and nine times. The chain has TRBV28 and TRBJ2-1, with 9 bases lining up with TRBD2. V shed 7 bases, J shed 7 bases, and the junction held 11 bases outside the gene matches. Germline loops: CDR1 MDHEN, CDR2 SYDVKM. The CDR3 totals 15 residues. The CDR3: CASIGAGGRWNEQFF. In DNA form, the CDR3 reads TGTGCCAGCATAGGAGCGGGGGGCCGGTGGAATGAGCAGTTCTTC.

There are many counts of this clonotype. The CDR3 nucleotides are TGTGCCAGCAGCTCGACTTACAGGGAGAACATTCAGTACTTC. Protein product: CASSSTYRENIQYF. The rearrangement joins TRBV7-6 to TRBJ2-4; tentative D call: TRBD1 (6 bases). V was trimmed by 4 bases and J by 7 bases, leaving 14 bases between them. The CDR3 runs 14 residues. The germline gives CDR1 SGHVS, CDR2 FNYEAQ.

This clonotype occurred many times. The V call is TRBV19, the J call TRBJ2-2, with D maybe TRBD2 (6 bases). Between the trimmed V and J ends, which lost 8 bases and 1 base, there was a span of 14 bases. Looked up from germline, CDR1 is LNHDA and CDR2 is SQIVND (reference sequence). The CDR3 runs 15 residues. The CDR3 DNA reads as TGTGCCAGTGCGCGGGAACGGATGAACACCGGGGAGCTGTTTTTT. It translates to CASARERMNTGELFF.

This clonotype showed up many times. The chain uses TRBV7-9 and TRBJ2-1, with 14 bases that match TRBD2. The germline CDR1 and CDR2 sequences are SEHNR and FQNEAQ (reference sequence). V gave up 4 bases and J gave up 0 bases; unmatched junction bases: 8. The CDR3 consists of 19 residues. CDR3 sequence reads: CASSSGLAGGRYSYNEQFF. DNA for the CDR3: TGTGCCAGCAGCTCCGGACTAGCGGGGGGTCGCTACTCCTACAATGAGCAGTTCTTC.

Ten or more counts support this clonotype. The V gene is TRBV29-1, the J gene TRBJ2-5; no clear D gene. Germline V gene lookup returns CDR1 SQVTM and CDR2 ANQGSEA. V was cut by 6 bases and J by 5 bases, with 13 bases left in between. The CDR3 runs to 12 residues. The chain's CDR3 is CSVNIDWETQYF. In DNA, the CDR3 is TGCAGCGTGAATATTGATTGGGAGACCCAGTACTTC.

This clonotype has a handful of counts. This rearrangement joins TRBV10-3 to TRBJ1-5; the D is unclear. Germline CDR1 is ENHRY and CDR2 is SYGVKD. Between the trimmed V and J ends, which lost 1 base and 5 bases, there was a span of 6 bases. CDR3 size: 13 residues. The CDR3 sequence: CAISELWDQPQHF. CDR3 DNA sequence: TGTGCCATCAGTGAGTTATGGGATCAGCCCCAGCATTTT.

This clonotype turned up a few times. This chain links TRBV20-1 with TRBJ1-1; unclear D gene. Germline V gives CDR1 DFQATT, CDR2 SNEGSKA (reference sequence). The CDR3 is 11 amino acids. With 5 bases removed from V and 8 bases from J, the gap between germline ends came to 12 bases. CDR3 in amino acids: CSASRTSEAFF. The CDR3 DNA follows: TGCAGTGCTTCCCGGACGTCGGAAGCTTTCTTT.

The chain has TRBV20-1 and TRBJ2-1, with 8 bases matching TRBD1. V lost 7 bases to trimming and J lost 7 bases; unmatched junction nucleotides: 6. This CDR3 comprises 12 residues. Germline V gene lookup returns CDR1 DFQATT and CDR2 SNEGSKA (reference sequence). For the CDR3, the DNA is TGCAGTGGTGAGACAGGGGTAAATGAGCAGTTCTTC. It specifies CSGETGVNEQFF.

This chain uses TRBV29-1 with TRBJ2-7, with 12 nucleotides matching TRBD1. This CDR3 region has 16 residues. After removal of 0 bases from V and 3 bases from J, the junction contained 6 bases not matched to a gene. Germline V gene sequence: CDR1 SQVTM, CDR2 ANQGSEA. CDR3 loop: CSVEDRDRGQGYEQYF. CDR3 in DNA: TGCAGCGTTGAAGACCGGGACAGGGGGCAAGGCTACGAGCAGTACTTC.

This clonotype was picked up many times. The chain carries TRBV7-2 and TRBJ1-5; 8 bases are a match to TRBD1. The CDR3 is made up of 16 amino acids. With V trimmed by 5 bases and J by 2 bases, 8 bases remained unmatched. The germline V gene encodes CDR1 SGHTA and CDR2 FQGNSA. This chain's CDR3 is CASSPLTGGGNQPQHF. CDR3 bases: TGTGCCAGCAGCCCCCTTACAGGGGGTGGCAATCAGCCCCAGCATTTT.

This chain links TRBV11-2 with TRBJ2-4; TRBD2 matches 7 bases. This CDR3 has 14 residues. Germline CDR1 and CDR2: SGHAT and FQNNGV. The J segment lost 0 bases and the V segment lost 6 bases, leaving 2 bases of the junction unmatched. CDR3 sequence (DNA): TGTGCCAGCAGTCTAGCGGTAGCCAAAAACATTCAGTACTTC. Protein: CASSLAVAKNIQYF.

The rearrangement joins TRBV6-6 to TRBJ2-3, with TRBD2 matching over 11 bases. CDR3 length: 17 residues. Unmatched junction bases numbered 5, after V lost 0 bases and J lost 3 bases. Germline lookup yields CDR1 MNHNY and CDR2 SVGAGI (reference sequence). The CDR3 loop is CASSYSPLAGGTDTQYF. In DNA, the CDR3 is TGTGCCAGCAGTTACTCCCCCCTAGCGGGAGGTACAGATACGCAGTATTTT.

This clonotype showed up just a few times. Its ends do not fully match the called genes, so a read error is possible. The genes are TRBV5-3 and TRBJ2-5, with a possible D match to TRBD2 (5 bases). TRBV5-3 is an open reading frame whose function is uncertain. This CDR3 contains 15 residues. CDR3 protein: CASSLHPGIEETQYF. The CDR3 region has the DNA TGTGCCAGCAGCTTGCACCCGGGGATAGAAGAGACCCAGTACTTC.

The sample holds many counts of this clonotype. This sequence joins TRBV12-3 or TRBV12-4 and TRBJ1-1; TRBD1 matches at 8 bases. J was trimmed by 5 bases and V by 7 bases; bases with no gene match: 9. The CDR3 covers 14 residues. The CDR3 sequence is CASKIPGGMTEAFF. The CDR3 coding sequence is TGTGCCAGCAAAATCCCAGGGGGCATGACTGAAGCTTTCTTT.

This clonotype has at least ten counts. The chain uses TRBV20-1 and TRBJ1-1, with D uncertain. This CDR3 region has 13 residues. Trimming left V 1 base short and J 1 base short, with 7 bases between. The V gene's germline CDR1 is DFQATT and CDR2 SNEGSKA (reference sequence). The CDR3 spells CSARAPKNTEAFF. In DNA, the CDR3 is TGCAGTGCTAGAGCCCCAAAGAACACTGAAGCTTTCTTT.